What follows describes a single T cell receptor (beta chain). Its target antigen remains unknown. The sample holds no much larger clone one base away, and base qualities are not on file. TCRbeta CDR3 regions were amplified from genomic DNA using the immunoSEQ Assay, a bias-controlled multiplex PCR. For the original study's pipeline: The number of nucleated cells in each sample was estimated by amplification of reference gene primers within the assay. To quantify the absolute abundance of each unique TCRbeta CDR3 rearrangement, sequence reads were collapsed and filtered. Productive Simpson clonality was computed per sample as the square root of Simpson's diversity index over productive rearrangements. Sourced from immuneACCESS, this table was stored by TCRdb with only in-frame sequences that have V and J called. A share of the clones is absent; for the studies checked, an unresolved V gene accounts for under half, and the remainder has no known explanation. The V and J calls and clone size were taken over from that table, and D and trimming were inferred from the DNA. For this sample the table gives approximately 450,000 clones, of which nearly 90% were detected only once. The ten largest clones add up to just under 2% of the sample.

The record originates from a study of blood T cell repertoires in COVID-19 (TCRdb year 2020). Notes on the research overall: Samples from collaborators originated in the United States, Italy and Spain and spanned both the acute and convalescent phases of COVID-19. Where available, HLA class I and class II types were obtained from metadata supplied by the sample provider rather than from assay-based typing. The material from the prospective study consisted of cDNA or gDNA derived from T cells, B-cell-depleted T cells, or PBMCs. The repertoires were released in a freely available public database intended as a resource for research on the immune response to SARS-CoV-2. A de-identified subject ID, COVID-19 status, age in years and sex were almost always included in the sample metadata. The dataset comprised deeply sampled blood TCRbeta repertoires from subjects exposed to, actively infected with, or recovered from COVID-19. The samples were drawn from two sources: the first 160 participants of the ongoing ImmuneRACE study, and fewer than 1,500 subjects contributed by 6 global collaborators. Broad study findings and their caveats: The quantity of clinical and demographic metadata differed by source and by participant and was supplied without curation.

Participants in the prospective study were aged roughly 18 to 95 years, lived in under 30 United States geographic areas, and enrolled through a virtual design. To assign participants to cohorts, the prospective study relied on clinical history that participants themselves reported in a screening survey and a study questionnaire. In the prospective study, mobile phlebotomists collected whole blood, serum and a nasopharyngeal or oropharyngeal swab from each participant. Over an approximately 2-month period, participants in the prospective study had the option of providing additional blood draws and questionnaires. Before DNA extraction, blood samples from the prospective study were shipped at room temperature or frozen. Via the germline V gene, CDR1 is ENHRY and CDR2 SYGVKD. Including the terminal cysteine and phenylalanine, the CDR3 comprises 14 residues. The read is trimmed to its CDR3 DNA, 42 bases read in frame from base 1. V is clipped by 6 bases and J by 3 bases, and the sequence between their germline boundaries is 14 bases long.

What was sequenced was PBMCs or T cells enriched from blood (not recorded which). This receptor chain uses TRBV10-3 and TRBJ2-5, with TRBD2 tentatively as D gene (6 bases match). This receptor was obtained from a woman between 18 and 29 years old with acute COVID-19. The bases read TGTGCCATCAGCCAAACGGGGGTAGAAGAGACCCAGTACTTC. It translates to CAISQTGVEETQYF.